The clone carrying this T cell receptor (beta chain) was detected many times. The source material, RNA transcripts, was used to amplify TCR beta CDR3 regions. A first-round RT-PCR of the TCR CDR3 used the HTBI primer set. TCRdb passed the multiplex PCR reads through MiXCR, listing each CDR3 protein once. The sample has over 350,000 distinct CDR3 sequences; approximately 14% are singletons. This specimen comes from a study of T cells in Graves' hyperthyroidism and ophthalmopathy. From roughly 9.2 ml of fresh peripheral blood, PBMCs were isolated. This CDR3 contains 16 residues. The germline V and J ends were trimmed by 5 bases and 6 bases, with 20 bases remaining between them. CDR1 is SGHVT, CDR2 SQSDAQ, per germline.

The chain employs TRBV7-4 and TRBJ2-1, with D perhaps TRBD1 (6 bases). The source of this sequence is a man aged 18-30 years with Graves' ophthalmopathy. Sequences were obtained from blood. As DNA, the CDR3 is TGTGCCAGCAGCCCTTCCCAGGGGAGCGAGGTCAATGAGCAGTTCTTC. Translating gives CASSPSQGSEVNEQFF.